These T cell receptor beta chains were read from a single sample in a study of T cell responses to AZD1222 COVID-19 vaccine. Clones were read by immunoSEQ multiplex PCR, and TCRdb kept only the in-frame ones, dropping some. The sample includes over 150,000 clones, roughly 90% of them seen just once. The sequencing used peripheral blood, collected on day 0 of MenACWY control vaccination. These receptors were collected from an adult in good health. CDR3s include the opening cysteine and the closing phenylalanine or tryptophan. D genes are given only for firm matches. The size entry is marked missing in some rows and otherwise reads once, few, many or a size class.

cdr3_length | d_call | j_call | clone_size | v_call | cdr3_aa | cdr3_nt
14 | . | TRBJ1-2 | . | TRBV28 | CAGSTRGAVYGYTF | TGTGCCGGCTCAACGAGGGGAGCGGTCTATGGCTACACCTTC
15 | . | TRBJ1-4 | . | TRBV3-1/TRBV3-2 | CASSQRRGSDEKLFF | TGTGCCAGCAGCCAAAGGAGGGGATCAGACGAAAAACTGTTTTTT
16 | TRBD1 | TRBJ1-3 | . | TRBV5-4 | CASSLTKGATGNTIYF | TGTGCCAGCAGCTTGACCAAGGGGGCCACGGGAAACACCATATATTTT
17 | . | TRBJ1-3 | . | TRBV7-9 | CASSIMMGGRTGNTIYF | TGTGCCAGCAGCATCATGATGGGGGGACGTACAGGAAACACCATATATTTT
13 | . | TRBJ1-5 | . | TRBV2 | CASSESTRQPQHF | TGTGCCAGCAGTGAGAGTACGCGGCAGCCCCAGCATTTT
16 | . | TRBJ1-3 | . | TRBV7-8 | CASSLALGSSGNTIYF | TGTGCCAGCAGCTTAGCCTTGGGCAGCTCTGGAAACACCATATATTTT
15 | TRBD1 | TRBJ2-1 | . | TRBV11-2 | CASSSLRTGVNEQFF | TGTGCCAGCAGCTCCCTCAGGACAGGGGTCAATGAGCAGTTCTTC
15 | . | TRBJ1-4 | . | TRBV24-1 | CATSDHGPGNEKLFF | TGTGCCACCAGTGATCACGGCCCCGGGAATGAAAAACTGTTTTTT
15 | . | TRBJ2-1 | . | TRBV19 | CASSMNSGASHEQFF | TGTGCCAGTAGTATGAATAGCGGAGCCTCCCATGAGCAGTTCTTC
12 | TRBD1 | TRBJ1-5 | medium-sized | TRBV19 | CASSIGTGPQHF | TGTGCCAGTAGTATCGGGACAGGGCCGCAGCATTTT
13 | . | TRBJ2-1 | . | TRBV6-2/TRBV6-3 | CASTPTMYNEQFF | TGTGCCAGCACCCCAACTATGTACAATGAGCAGTTCTTC
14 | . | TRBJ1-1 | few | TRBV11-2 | CASSLGVEGTEAFF | TGTGCCAGCAGCCTGGGGGTTGAGGGGACTGAAGCTTTCTTT